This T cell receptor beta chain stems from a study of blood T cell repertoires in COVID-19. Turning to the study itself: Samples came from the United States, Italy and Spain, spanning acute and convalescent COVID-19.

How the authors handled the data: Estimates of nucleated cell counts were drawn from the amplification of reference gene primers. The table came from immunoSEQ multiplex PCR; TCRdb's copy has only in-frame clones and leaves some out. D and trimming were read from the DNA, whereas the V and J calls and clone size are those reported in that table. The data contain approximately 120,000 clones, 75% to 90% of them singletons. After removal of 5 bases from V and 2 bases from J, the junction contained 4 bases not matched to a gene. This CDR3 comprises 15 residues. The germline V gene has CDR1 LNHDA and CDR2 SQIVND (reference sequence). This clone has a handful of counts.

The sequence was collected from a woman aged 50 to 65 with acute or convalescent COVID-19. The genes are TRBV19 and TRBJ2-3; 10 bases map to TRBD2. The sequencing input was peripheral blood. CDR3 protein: CASSVTSGNTDTQYF. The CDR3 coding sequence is TGTGCCAGTAGTGTCACTAGCGGGAACACAGATACGCAGTATTTT. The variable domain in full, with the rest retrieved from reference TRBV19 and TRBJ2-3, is DGGITQSPKYLFRKEGQNVTLSCEQNLNHDAMYWYRQDPGQGLRLIYYSQIVNDFQKGDIAEGYSVSREKKESFPLTVTSAQKNPTAFYLCASSVTSGNTDTQYFGPGTRLTVL.